This is a list of T cell receptor beta chains from one sample in a study of neurological immune-mediated disorders. TCRdb re-derived calls from the 5' RACE reads in MiXCR, one entry per CDR3 protein. This sample carries 42,000 or so distinct CDR3 sequences, around 2.5% of them seen once, and the ten largest clones take approximately 12%. Sequencing used PBMCs. The receptor set was obtained from a young man with multiple sclerosis. CDR3s include the opening cysteine and the closing phenylalanine or tryptophan. A D gene is named only where the DNA matches it firmly. Clone size, where shown, is once, few, many, or a class for clones that have expanded.

>TRBJ2-7|TRBV5-1|many|TRBD1
TGCGCCAGCAGCTTTTCCGGGACAGGGGTTAACGAGCAGTACTTC
CASSFSGTGVNEQYF
>TRBJ1-1|TRBV4-1|many|TRBD1
TGCGCCAGCAGCTTGGGACAGGGAAACACTGAAGCTTTCTTT
CASSLGQGNTEAFF
>TRBJ2-5|TRBV5-1|many|TRBD1
TGCGCCAGCAGCTCTACAGGGGGCGGACGGGAGACCCAGTACTTC
CASSSTGGGRETQYF
>TRBJ2-1|TRBV20-1|many|NA
TGCAGTGCGCCGGACTACAATGAGCAGTTCTTC
CSAPDYNEQFF
>TRBJ2-7|TRBV18|many|NA
TGTGCCAGCGCCAGCCGAGACTATACCTACGAGCAGTACTTC
CASASRDYTYEQYF
>TRBJ2-7|TRBV6-5|NA|NA
TGTGCCAGCAGTTACTCGCCGAGCGGAGGGGAGAGGGAGTACTTC
CASSYSPSGGEREYF
>TRBJ2-7|TRBV5-1|many|NA
TGCGCCAGCAGCTTGGACGGTCAACTAAGGGGCTACGAGCAGTACTTC
CASSLDGQLRGYEQYF
>TRBJ2-2|TRBV5-1|many|TRBD2
TGCGCCAGCAGCGATCTAGCGGGGGGAACCGGGGAGCTGTTTTTT
CASSDLAGGTGELFF
>TRBJ1-5|TRBV7-9|many|NA
TGTGCCAGCAGCTTGAGCACATCTACCCGCTATAGCAATCAGCCCCAGCATTTT
CASSLSTSTRYSNQPQHF
>TRBJ2-1|TRBV14|many|TRBD1
TGTGCCAGCAGCCCCCCAGGGGGCTCCTACAATGAGCAGTTCTTC
CASSPPGGSYNEQFF
>TRBJ2-3|TRBV10-3|many|NA
TGTGCCATCAGTGACCCGAGGGTGGCAGATACGCAGTATTTT
CAISDPRVADTQYF